The 9 T cell receptor beta chains listed next were all sequenced from one sample in a study of beta chain features in type 1 diabetes (dated by TCRdb to about 2018). Study-wide conclusions, independent of this receptor: In all four CD4+ subsets, TCRB CDR3 length was moderately but significantly shorter in type 1 diabetes patients.

Their cognate antigens are unknown. The library was obtained by the immunoSEQ multiplex PCR assay. All of the isolated RNA was reverse transcribed with the High Capacity cDNA Reverse Transcription Kit, so expressed TCRB transcripts were sequenced. In TCRdb, the immuneACCESS table is reduced to in-frame sequences with V and J assigned. These tables do not hold every clone; where another copy was compared, an unresolved V gene accounts for under half, and the others remain unexplained. For this sample there are a few hundred thousand clones; about 23% appear just once. The top ten clonotypes cover roughly 0.011% of the sample. Material for sequencing was naive CD4+ T cells from blood. The cell subset or site label on this specimen signifies: true naive CD4+ T cells. These receptors all come from a woman aged 30 to 39 with type 1 diabetes.

This sequence joins TRBV19 and TRBJ1-1; D might be TRBD1 (5 bases). The CDR3 spans 14 residues. The germline CDR1 and CDR2 sequences are LNHDA and SQIVND (reference sequence). V was clipped by 5 bases and J by 4 bases, with 14 bases between them. The CDR3 DNA sequence: TGTGCCAGTAGTTTGGGGGGGGTGGCCACTGAAGCTTTCTTT. This translates into CASSLGGVATEAFF.

The table lists this clone with a few counts. The rearrangement joins TRBV18 to TRBJ1-1, with TRBD1 identical over 7 bases. The V segment lost 3 bases and the J segment 1 base; nucleotides outside the gene matches: 2. The CDR3 totals 14 residues. CDR1 KGHSH and CDR2 LQKENI come from the germline V gene. This CDR3 is CASSPGQKNTEAFF. The CDR3 nucleotides are TGTGCCAGCTCACCGGGACAGAAGAACACTGAAGCTTTCTTT.

The chain combines TRBV4-1 with TRBJ2-1; D is possibly TRBD2 (6 bases). The V gene's germline CDR1 is MGHRA and CDR2 YSYEKL. The germline V and J ends were trimmed by 2 bases and 2 bases, with 19 bases remaining between them. The CDR3 loop spans 18 amino acids. CDR3 nucleotide sequence: TGCGCCAGCAGCCAACATTCCCAAGGGACTGGCCCCTACAATGAGCAGTTCTTC. This gives the protein CASSQHSQGTGPYNEQFF.

A few counts support this clone. The rearrangement joins TRBV30 to TRBJ2-5; D gene ambiguous. This CDR3 region has 14 residues. V shed 4 bases and J shed 1 base, with 13 bases lying between them. The germline V gene encodes CDR1 GTSNPN and CDR2 SVGIG (reference sequence). The CDR3 region has the DNA TGTGCCTGGACGTTGAGATCCCTCCAAGAGACCCAGTACTTC. Encoded protein: CAWTLRSLQETQYF.

This sequence joins TRBV9 and TRBJ2-7; 7 nucleotides line up with TRBD2. The germline CDR1 and CDR2 sequences are SGDLS and YYNGEE. The CDR3 extends over 15 amino acids. After removal of 2 bases from V and 2 bases from J, the junction contained 7 bases not matched to a gene. The CDR3 reads CASSVALAEPYEQYF. CDR3 bases: TGTGCCAGCAGCGTCGCGCTAGCGGAGCCCTACGAGCAGTACTTC.

This clone was detected a few times. This chain uses TRBV4-1 with TRBJ1-2; D remains ambiguous. CDR3 size: 17 residues. V shed 2 bases and J shed 2 bases, with 18 bases lying between them. Germline V gene lookup returns CDR1 MGHRA and CDR2 YSYEKL. The CDR3 here is CASSQQNPTAVNYGYTF. The CDR3 nucleotides read TGCGCCAGCAGCCAACAAAACCCAACAGCCGTCAACTATGGCTACACCTTC.

This clone was counted a few times. The chain has TRBV7-2 and TRBJ1-2; D is undetermined. The CDR3 loop spans 13 amino acids. V dropped 6 bases and J dropped 4 bases, with 12 bases sitting between them. Germline V gene sequence: CDR1 SGHTA, CDR2 FQGNSA. The CDR3 DNA reads TGTGCCAGCAGTCCCCTCGGTACCTATGGCTACACCTTC. Its protein product is CASSPLGTYGYTF.

The chain links TRBV30 to TRBJ1-1, with 7 bases lining up with TRBD1. The CDR3 totals 11 residues. V shed 3 bases and J 9 bases; nucleotides not matched to a gene: 4. CDR1 and CDR2 from the germline V gene are GTSNPN and SVGIG (reference sequence). The CDR3 sequence: CAWRRDSQAFF. CDR3 nucleotides: TGTGCCTGGAGGAGGGACAGCCAAGCTTTCTTT.

CDR3: CASSIKTSGPHNEQFF. In DNA form, the CDR3 reads TGTGCCAGCAGTATCAAGACTAGCGGGCCTCACAATGAGCAGTTCTTC. The chain combines TRBV6-6 with TRBJ2-1; 10 positions agree with TRBD2. Germline V gene data show CDR1 as MNHNY and CDR2 as SVGAGI (reference sequence). The CDR3 sequence is 16 residues long. The V gene end was trimmed by 5 bases and the J gene end by 5 bases; junction bases not matched to a gene: 9.